Following are 11 T cell receptor beta chains from one sample sequenced in a study of patients and donors after allogeneic stem cell transplantation. TCRdb reprocessed the RT-PCR reads via MiXCR and lists one record per CDR3 protein. The repertoire has 900,000 to 1,000,000 distinct CDR3 sequences, about a sixth of them found once; the top ten carry 6%. The sequenced sample consisted of blood, either unsorted or a sorted T cell fraction (not recorded which). Receptors were obtained from a human donor who was either an allogeneic HSCT recipient or a stem cell or donor lymphocyte infusion donor (not recorded which). It is not recorded whose cells these are; they may come from a transplant donor.

This clonotype was picked up a small number of times. As DNA, the CDR3 is TGTGCCAGCAGTCGACAGGCCTTTAGCAATCAGCCCCAGCATTTT. Residues: CASSRQAFSNQPQHF. The chain has TRBV12-3 or TRBV12-4 and TRBJ1-5; tentatively, D is TRBD1 (6 bases). CDR3 length: 15 amino acids. The V end was cut by 5 bases, the J end by 0 bases, with 11 bases between.

This clonotype was seen only a few times. This sequence joins TRBV5-5 and TRBJ2-7, with D hard to call. V lost 2 bases, J lost 2 bases, and 5 bases lay in between. CDR1 and CDR2 (germline): SGHKS, YYEKEE (reference sequence). CDR3 size: 12 residues. The CDR3 spells CASSFPPYEQYF. The CDR3 DNA sequence: TGTGCCAGCAGCTTTCCCCCCTACGAGCAGTACTTC.

This chain connects TRBV10-3 to TRBJ2-1; 10 nucleotides agree with TRBD2. V gave up 1 base and J gave up 8 bases; unmatched junction bases: 8. There are 16 residues in the CDR3. Germline CDR1 reads ENHRY; CDR2 reads SYGVKD. Here the CDR3 reads CAISELALAGVHEQFF. The CDR3 DNA sequence: TGTGCCATCAGTGAGTTGGCCCTAGCGGGAGTGCATGAGCAGTTCTTC.

This clonotype was found a few times. At one of its ends the junction is not consistent with the germline gene, which may arise from a read error. The J gene is TRBJ1-2, the V gene TRBV14; 10 bases match TRBD1. Looked up from germline, CDR1 is SGHDN and CDR2 is FVKESK. This CDR3 comprises 13 residues. DNA for the CDR3: TGTGCCAGCAGCCATGGGACAGGGGCCGGGATCGCCTTC. Its protein is CASSHGTGAGIAF.

The chain carries TRBV3-1 and TRBJ2-7, with D possibly being TRBD2 (6 bases). The CDR3 extends over 15 amino acids. Germline V lookup: CDR1 LGHDT, CDR2 YNNKEL (reference sequence). V was cut by 1 base and J by 2 bases, with 12 bases left in between. The CDR3 sequence is CASSQGGTGAYEQYF. The CDR3 DNA reads as TGTGCCAGCAGCCAAGGGGGGACGGGAGCCTACGAGCAGTACTTC.

This sequence joins TRBV18 and TRBJ2-1; D remains ambiguous. The CDR3 is made up of 15 amino acids. Trimming stripped 8 bases from V and 0 bases from J, with 14 bases between. From germline, CDR1 is KGHSH and CDR2 LQKENI. The CDR3 sequence is CASRISFRSYNEQFF. The CDR3 region has the DNA TGTGCCAGCCGCATTTCGTTCCGCTCCTACAATGAGCAGTTCTTC.

Only a few counts were recorded for this clonotype. The chain couples TRBV20-1 to TRBJ2-1; 11 nucleotides match TRBD2. The length of the CDR3 is 13 residues. The V gene's germline CDR1 is DFQATT and CDR2 SNEGSKA (reference sequence). Losses at the gene ends were 8 bases for V and 3 bases for J; bases not matched to a gene: 3. The chain's CDR3 is CSLTSGGYNEQFF. The DNA of the CDR3 is TGCAGTTTAACTAGCGGGGGCTACAATGAGCAGTTCTTC.

The J gene is TRBJ2-1, the V gene TRBV6-2 or TRBV6-3, with TRBD1 as a possible D gene (5 bases). The V gene lost 6 bases and the J gene lost 4 bases, with 7 bases spanning the gap. Germline CDR1 is MNHEY and CDR2 is SVGEGT. The CDR3 runs 12 residues. In nucleotides, the CDR3 is TGTGCCAGCAGGGGGCCATACAATGAGCAGTTCTTC. Protein sequence: CASRGPYNEQFF.

Here the CDR3 reads CATSRAGTGYTEAFF. The CDR3 coding sequence is TGTGCCACCAGCAGGGCCGGAACAGGGTACACTGAAGCTTTCTTT. V and J are TRBV15 and TRBJ1-1; tentatively, D is TRBD1 (6 bases). Germline CDR1 is LNHNV and CDR2 is YYDKDF (reference sequence). The V and J ends lost 3 bases and 3 bases respectively, with 14 bases between them. The CDR3 extends over 15 amino acids.

The sample holds a few counts of this clonotype. V gene TRBV11-1 combines with J gene TRBJ1-2, with 7 positions matching TRBD1. The germline V gene has CDR1 SGHAT and CDR2 FQDESV (reference sequence). This CDR3 contains 18 residues. Trimming cost V 1 base and J 0 bases; bases outside gene matches: 11. CDR3 sequence: CASSLVSARGSPNYGYTF. The DNA for the CDR3 is TGTGCCAGCAGCTTAGTGTCCGCCAGGGGGTCTCCTAACTATGGCTACACCTTC. Looking up the rest from reference TRBV11-1 and TRBJ1-2 gives the full variable domain: EAEVAQSPRYKITEKSQAVAFWCDPISGHATLYWYRQILGQGPELLVQFQDESVVDDSQLPKDRFSAERLKGVDSTLKIQPAELGDSAMYLCASSLVSARGSPNYGYTFGSGTRLTVV.

This rearrangement joins TRBV20-1 to TRBJ1-2; possible D gene TRBD1, 6 bases. Trimming left V 4 bases short and J 8 bases short, with 11 bases between. This CDR3 is 11 amino acids long. Germline CDR1 and CDR2: DFQATT and SNEGSKA (reference sequence). The CDR3 nucleotides are TGCAGTGCTAAACAGGGTTTGGGCTACACCTTC. Translated: CSAKQGLGYTF.